This TCR beta chain was captured by sequencing in a study of patients and donors after allogeneic stem cell transplantation. The table lists this clonotype with many counts. MiXCR, run by TCRdb on the RT-PCR reads, gives a single entry per CDR3 protein. The sample holds 25,000 or so distinct CDR3 sequences, 8.1% seen once. The sample comprised blood, either unsorted or a sorted T cell fraction (not recorded which). The TCR sequence derives from a human donor who was either an allogeneic HSCT recipient or a stem cell or donor lymphocyte infusion donor (not recorded which). It is not recorded whose cells these are; they may come from a transplant donor.

The CDR3 loop reads CASSLAGTTGELFF. For the CDR3, the DNA is TGTGCCAGCAGCTTGGCAGGGACCACCGGGGAGCTGTTTTTT. The V call is TRBV7-9, the J call TRBJ2-2; perhaps D is TRBD1 or TRBD2 (5 bases each). The CDR3 consists of 14 residues. Between the trimmed V and J ends, which lost 3 bases and 4 bases, there was a span of 9 bases. Germline loops: CDR1 SEHNR, CDR2 FQNEAQ (reference sequence).